This TCR beta chain was sequenced during a study of T-cell memory formation after mild COVID-19. Study information: TCR clustering was largely donor specific.

TCRalpha and TCRbeta libraries used 5'RACE with constant-segment primers and UMIs. Using its own MiXCR run on the 5' RACE reads, TCRdb lists one record per CDR3 protein. The sample includes about 400,000 distinct CDR3 sequences, about a quarter of them seen just once. Study-level findings and limits: CD4+ contracting clones were mainly CM and EM; CD8+ ones, EMRA. Pre-infection memory showed some responding clones, and this suggested that cross-reactive memory joined.

As concerns this clonotype: Its antigen is undetermined.

Sequencing was performed on PBMCs or a T cell subset sorted from them (not recorded which). This receptor was identified in an adult woman who had mild COVID-19 (a few samples of this study predate the infection). Cell type and time point are not known.

The CDR3: CSARDTGSPNYGYTF. The CDR3 bases are TGCAGTGCTAGAGATACCGGGTCCCCTAACTATGGCTACACCTTC. The chain recombines TRBV20-1 with TRBJ1-2; D not certain. The CDR3 spans 15 residues. Germline V gene sequence: CDR1 DFQATT, CDR2 SNEGSKA (reference sequence). V was pared by 0 bases and J by 0 bases, with 11 bases between.